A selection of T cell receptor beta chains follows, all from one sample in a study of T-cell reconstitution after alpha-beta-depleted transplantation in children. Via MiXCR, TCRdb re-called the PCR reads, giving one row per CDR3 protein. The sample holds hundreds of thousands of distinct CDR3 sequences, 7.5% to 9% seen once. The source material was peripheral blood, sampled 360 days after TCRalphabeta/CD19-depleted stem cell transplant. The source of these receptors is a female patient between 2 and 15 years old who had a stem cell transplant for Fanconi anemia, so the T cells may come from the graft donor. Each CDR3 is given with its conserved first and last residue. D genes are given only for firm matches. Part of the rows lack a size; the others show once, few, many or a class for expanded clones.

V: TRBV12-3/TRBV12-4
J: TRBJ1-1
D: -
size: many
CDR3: CASNLGGAYTEAFF
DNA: TGTGCCAGCAACCTAGGGGGTGCGTACACTGAAGCTTTCTTT

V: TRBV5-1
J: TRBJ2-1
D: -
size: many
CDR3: CASSLGTRDNEQFF
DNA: TGCGCCAGCAGCTTGGGGACACGAGACAATGAGCAGTTCTTC

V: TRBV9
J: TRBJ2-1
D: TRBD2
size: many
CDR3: CASSVGGGAYNEQFF
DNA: TGTGCCAGCAGCGTAGGCGGGGGGGCCTACAATGAGCAGTTCTTC

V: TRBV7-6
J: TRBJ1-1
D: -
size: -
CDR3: CASSHAGSRATEAFF
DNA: TGTGCCAGCAGCCACGCAGGGTCGCGGGCCACTGAAGCTTTCTTT

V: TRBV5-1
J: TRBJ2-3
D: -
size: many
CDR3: CASSLAMRKPDTQYF
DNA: TGCGCCAGCAGCTTGGCGATGAGAAAGCCAGATACGCAGTATTTT

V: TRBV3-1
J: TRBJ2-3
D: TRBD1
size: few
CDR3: CASSSLRGRMGTDTQYF
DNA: TGTGCCAGCAGCTCCCTCAGGGGGCGCATGGGCACAGATACGCAGTATTTT

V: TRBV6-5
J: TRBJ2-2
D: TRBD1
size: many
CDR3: CASSYPGQGAGELFF
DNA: TGTGCCAGCAGTTACCCGGGACAGGGGGCCGGGGAGCTGTTTTTT

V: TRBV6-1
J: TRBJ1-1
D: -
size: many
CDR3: CASRAQQGVTEAFF
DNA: TGTGCCAGCAGAGCCCAGCAGGGTGTCACTGAAGCTTTCTTT

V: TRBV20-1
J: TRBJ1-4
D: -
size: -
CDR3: CSATGRQATNEKLFF
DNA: TGCAGTGCCACCGGCAGACAGGCAACTAATGAAAAACTGTTTTTT

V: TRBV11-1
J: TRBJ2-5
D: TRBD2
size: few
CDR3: CASSSGTSAQETQYF
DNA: TGTGCCAGCAGCTCCGGGACTAGCGCCCAAGAGACCCAGTACTTC

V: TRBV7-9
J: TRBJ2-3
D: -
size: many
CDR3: CASSLEHSTDTQYF
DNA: TGTGCCAGCAGCTTGGAGCACAGCACAGATACGCAGTATTTT

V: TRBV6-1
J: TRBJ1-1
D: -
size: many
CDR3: CASTLRQENTEAFF
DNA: TGTGCCAGCACCCTAAGACAGGAGAACACTGAAGCTTTCTTT

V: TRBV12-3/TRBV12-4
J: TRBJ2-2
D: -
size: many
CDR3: CASSLTGQSGELFF
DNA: TGTGCCAGCAGTTTAACCGGACAGTCCGGGGAGCTGTTTTTT

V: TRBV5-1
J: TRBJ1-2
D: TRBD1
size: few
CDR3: CASSWGQGNLANYGYTF
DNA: TGCGCCAGCAGCTGGGGACAGGGGAACTTGGCTAACTATGGCTACACCTTC

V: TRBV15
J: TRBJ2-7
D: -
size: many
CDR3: CATSSVSGTYEQYF
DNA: TGTGCCACCAGCAGCGTGAGCGGCACCTACGAGCAGTACTTC

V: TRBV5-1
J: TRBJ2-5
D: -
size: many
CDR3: CASSREHRYQETQYF
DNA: TGCGCCAGCAGCAGGGAACATAGGTACCAAGAGACCCAGTACTTC

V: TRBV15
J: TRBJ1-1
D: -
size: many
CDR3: CATSRLGMTDEAFF
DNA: TGTGCCACCAGCCGATTAGGAATGACAGATGAAGCTTTCTTT

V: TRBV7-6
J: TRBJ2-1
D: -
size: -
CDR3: CASSLAEGDEQFF
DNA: TGTGCCAGCAGCTTAGCGGAAGGTGATGAGCAGTTCTTC

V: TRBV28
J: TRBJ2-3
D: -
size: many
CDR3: CASSSQTSSTDTQYF
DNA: TGTGCCAGCAGCAGCCAGACTAGTAGCACAGATACGCAGTATTTT

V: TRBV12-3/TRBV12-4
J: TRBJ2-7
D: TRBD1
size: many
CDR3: CASSFLGTGTDEQYF
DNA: TGTGCCAGCAGTTTTCTAGGGACAGGGACCGACGAGCAGTACTTC

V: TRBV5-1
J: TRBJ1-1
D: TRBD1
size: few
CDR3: CASSRTTGVPWTEAFF
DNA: TGCGCCAGCAGCCGGACGACAGGGGTCCCGTGGACTGAAGCTTTCTTT

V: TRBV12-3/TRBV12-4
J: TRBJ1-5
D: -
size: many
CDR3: CASSFANQPQHF
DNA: TGTGCCAGCAGTTTCGCGAATCAGCCCCAGCATTTT

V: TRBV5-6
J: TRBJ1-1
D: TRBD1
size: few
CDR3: CASSLRPTGGNSEAFF
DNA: TGTGCCAGCAGCTTGCGCCCTACAGGGGGGAATTCTGAAGCTTTCTTT

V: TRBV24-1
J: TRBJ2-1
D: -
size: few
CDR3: CATSAPDGSSYNEQFF
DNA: TGTGCCACCAGTGCCCCGGACGGGAGCTCCTACAATGAGCAGTTCTTC

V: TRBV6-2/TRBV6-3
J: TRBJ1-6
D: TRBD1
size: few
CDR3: CASRGGTGYSPLHF
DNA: TGTGCCAGCAGGGGCGGGACAGGGTATTCACCCCTCCACTTT

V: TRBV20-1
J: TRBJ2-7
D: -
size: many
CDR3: CSAREDSYEQYF
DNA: TGCAGTGCTAGAGAAGACTCCTACGAGCAGTACTTC

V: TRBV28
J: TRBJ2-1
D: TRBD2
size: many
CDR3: CASRRLAHNEQFF
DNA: TGTGCCAGCAGGCGACTAGCTCACAATGAGCAGTTCTTC

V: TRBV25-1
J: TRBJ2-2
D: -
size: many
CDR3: CASSDLGLAGELFF
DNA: TGTGCCAGCAGTGACTTGGGGTTGGCCGGGGAGCTGTTTTTT

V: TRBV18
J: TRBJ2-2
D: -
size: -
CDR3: CASSPKGGTGELFF
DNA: TGTGCCAGCTCACCAAAAGGTGGAACCGGGGAGCTGTTTTTT

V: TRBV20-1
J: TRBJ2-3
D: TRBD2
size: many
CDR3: CSASSGLAGELDTQYF
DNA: TGCAGTGCGAGTTCGGGACTAGCGGGGGAGTTAGATACGCAGTATTTT

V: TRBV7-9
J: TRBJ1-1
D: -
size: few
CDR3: CASSLVRRGFTEAFF
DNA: TGTGCCAGCAGCTTAGTTCGTAGGGGGTTCACTGAAGCTTTCTTT

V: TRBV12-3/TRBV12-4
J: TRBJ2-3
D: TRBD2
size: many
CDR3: CASRYGTSGVDTDTQYF
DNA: TGTGCCAGCAGATACGGGACTAGCGGGGTAGACACAGATACGCAGTATTTT